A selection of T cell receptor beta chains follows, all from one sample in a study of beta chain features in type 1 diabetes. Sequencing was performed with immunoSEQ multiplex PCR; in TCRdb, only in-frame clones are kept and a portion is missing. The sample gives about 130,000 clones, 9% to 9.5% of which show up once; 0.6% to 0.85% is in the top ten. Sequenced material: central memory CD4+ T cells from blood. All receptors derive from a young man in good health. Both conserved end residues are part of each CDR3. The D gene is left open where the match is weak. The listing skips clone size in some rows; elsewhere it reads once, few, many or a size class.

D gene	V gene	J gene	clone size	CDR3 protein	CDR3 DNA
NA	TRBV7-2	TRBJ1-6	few	CASSPDGWGANSPLHF	TGTGCCAGCAGCCCCGACGGGTGGGGCGCCAATTCACCCCTCCACTTT
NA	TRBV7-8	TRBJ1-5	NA	CASSLELGSNQPQHF	TGTGCCAGCAGCTTAGAATTGGGCAGCAATCAGCCCCAGCATTTT
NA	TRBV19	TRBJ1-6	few	CASSGRGNSPLHF	TGTGCCAGTAGTGGCAGGGGAAATTCACCCCTCCACTTT
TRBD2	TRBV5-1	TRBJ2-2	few	CASSSRASGGTGELFF	TGCGCCAGCAGCTCCAGGGCTAGCGGGGGGACCGGGGAGCTGTTTTTT
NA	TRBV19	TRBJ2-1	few	CASTRGASYNEQFF	TGTGCCAGTACTCGGGGGGCCTCCTACAATGAGCAGTTCTTC
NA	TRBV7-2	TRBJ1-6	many	CASSLQPTNSPLHF	TGTGCCAGCAGCTTACAACCAACAAATTCACCCCTCCACTTT
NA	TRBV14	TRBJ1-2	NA	CASSLTGYGYTF	TGTGCCAGCAGCTTGACAGGCTATGGCTACACCTTC
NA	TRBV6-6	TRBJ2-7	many	CASRSGSGAHEQYF	TGTGCCAGCCGCTCCGGTAGTGGGGCCCACGAGCAGTACTTC
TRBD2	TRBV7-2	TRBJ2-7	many	CASSLEVAGNYEQYF	TGTGCCAGCAGCTTAGAGGTAGCGGGGAACTACGAGCAGTACTTC
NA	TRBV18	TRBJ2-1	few	CASSPSRAGAGDEQFF	TGTGCCAGCTCACCTAGTAGGGCAGGGGCGGGCGATGAGCAGTTCTTC
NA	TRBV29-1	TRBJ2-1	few	CSVDVRGSSYNEQFF	TGCAGCGTTGATGTACGAGGAAGCTCCTACAATGAGCAGTTCTTC
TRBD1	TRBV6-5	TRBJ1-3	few	CASSYGQGSGNTIYF	TGTGCCAGCAGTTACGGACAGGGCTCTGGAAACACCATATATTTT
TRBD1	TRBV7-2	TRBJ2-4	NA	CASSPRDRGDIQYF	TGTGCCAGCAGCCCAAGGGACAGAGGGGACATTCAGTACTTC
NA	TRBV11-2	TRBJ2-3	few	CASSLDFTDTQYF	TGTGCCAGCAGCTTAGACTTCACAGATACGCAGTATTTT
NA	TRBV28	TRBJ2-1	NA	CASTPGGRDLFF	TGTGCCAGCACCCCTGGTGGCAGGGATCTGTTCTTC
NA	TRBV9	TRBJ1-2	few	CASSIRGEGANYGYTF	TGTGCCAGCAGCATACGTGGGGAGGGAGCTAACTATGGCTACACCTTC
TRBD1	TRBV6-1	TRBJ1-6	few	CASRHPGQGFSPLHF	TGTGCCAGCAGGCATCCGGGACAGGGTTTCTCACCCCTCCACTTT
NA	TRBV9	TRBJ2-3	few	CASSVVVKDTQYF	TGTGCCAGCAGCGTAGTTGTTAAAGATACGCAGTATTTT
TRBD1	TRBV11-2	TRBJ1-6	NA	CASSPWDSYNSPLHF	TGTGCCAGCAGCCCCTGGGACAGCTATAATTCACCCCTCCACTTT
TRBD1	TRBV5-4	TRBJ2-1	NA	CASSLDRVAYNEQFF	TGTGCCAGCAGCCTAGACAGGGTAGCCTACAATGAGCAGTTCTTC
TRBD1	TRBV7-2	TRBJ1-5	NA	CASSLTGEIAQPQHF	TGTGCCAGCAGCTTGACAGGGGAGATCGCTCAGCCCCAGCATTTT
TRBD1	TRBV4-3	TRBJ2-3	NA	CASSQEGGGQGRDTQYF	TGCGCCAGCAGCCAAGAAGGGGGGGGACAGGGGCGAGATACGCAGTATTTT
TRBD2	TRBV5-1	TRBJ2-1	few	CASSLGVAGGNYNEQFF	TGCGCCAGCAGCTTGGGAGTAGCGGGGGGAAACTACAATGAGCAGTTCTTC
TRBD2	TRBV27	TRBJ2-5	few	CASSSTSGGAYQETQYF	TGTGCCAGCAGTTCAACTAGCGGGGGCGCATACCAAGAGACCCAGTACTTC
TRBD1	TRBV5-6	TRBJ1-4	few	CASSFQQGVKEKLFF	TGTGCCAGCAGCTTTCAACAGGGGGTAAAGGAAAAACTGTTTTTT
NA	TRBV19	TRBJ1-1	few	CASSPGRLNTEAFF	TGTGCCAGTAGCCCAGGGCGTTTAAACACTGAAGCTTTCTTT
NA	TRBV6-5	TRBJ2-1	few	CASSYGGAAGNEQFF	TGTGCCAGCAGTTACGGCGGGGCAGCGGGCAATGAGCAGTTCTTC
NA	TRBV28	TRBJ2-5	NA	CAHCRGRETQYF	TGTGCCCACTGCAGGGGCCGGGAGACCCAGTACTTC
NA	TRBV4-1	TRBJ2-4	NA	CASSLSGGGEAKNIQYF	TGCGCCAGCAGCCTCTCGGGAGGGGGCGAAGCCAAAAACATTCAGTACTTC
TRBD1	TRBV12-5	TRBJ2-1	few	CASGPGAGGFYNEQFF	TGTGCTAGTGGTCCCGGAGCAGGGGGCTTTTACAATGAGCAGTTCTTC
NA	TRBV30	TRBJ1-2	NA	CAWRGGPKYGYTF	TGTGCCTGGAGGGGAGGGCCAAAGTATGGCTACACCTTC
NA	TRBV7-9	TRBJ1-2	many	CASSPSRGYGYTF	TGTGCCAGCAGCCCTAGCCGGGGCTATGGCTACACCTTC
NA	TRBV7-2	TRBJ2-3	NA	CASSSYSGGTDTQYF	TGTGCCAGCAGCAGCTATAGCGGAGGCACAGATACGCAGTATTTT
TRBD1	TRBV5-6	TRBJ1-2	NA	CASRRTQGDGGYTF	TGTGCCAGCAGACGAACCCAGGGGGATGGAGGCTACACCTTC
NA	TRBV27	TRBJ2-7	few	CASSSGQKVGEQYF	TGTGCCAGCAGTTCGGGTCAAAAGGTCGGCGAGCAGTACTTC
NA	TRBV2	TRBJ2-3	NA	CAIKTDSTDTQYF	TGTGCCATCAAGACAGACAGCACAGATACGCAGTATTTT
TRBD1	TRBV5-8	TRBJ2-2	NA	CASSAGQGKNTGELFF	TGTGCCAGCAGCGCGGGACAGGGGAAGAACACCGGGGAGCTGTTTTTT
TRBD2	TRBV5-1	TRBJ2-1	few	CASSLWTSGAYNEQFF	TGCGCCAGCAGCCTATGGACTAGCGGGGCCTACAATGAGCAGTTCTTC
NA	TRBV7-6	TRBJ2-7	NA	CASSGGSNHEQYF	TGTGCCAGCAGCGGGGGCAGCAATCACGAGCAGTACTTC
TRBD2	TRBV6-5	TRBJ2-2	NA	CASNWGGTGELFF	TGTGCCAGCAACTGGGGGGGAACCGGGGAGCTGTTTTTT
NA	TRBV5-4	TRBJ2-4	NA	CASSLAGGAKNIQYF	TGTGCCAGCAGCTTGGCAGGGGGGGCCAAAAACATTCAGTACTTC
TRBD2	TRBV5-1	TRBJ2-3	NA	CASSLPLADGDTQYF	TGCGCCAGCAGCTTGCCTCTAGCGGACGGGGATACGCAGTATTTT
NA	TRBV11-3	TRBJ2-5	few	CASSLDTGSKTQYF	TGTGCCAGCAGCTTAGACACGGGTTCGAAGACCCAGTACTTC
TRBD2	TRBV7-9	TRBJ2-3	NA	CASSSRRLAGGTDTQYF	TGTGCCAGCAGCTCAAGACGACTAGCGGGGGGTACAGATACGCAGTATTTT
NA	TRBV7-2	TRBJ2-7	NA	CASSLELARYEQYF	TGTGCCAGCAGCTTAGAACTAGCCCGGTACGAGCAGTACTTC
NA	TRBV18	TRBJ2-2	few	CASSPPVTGSNTGELFF	TGTGCCAGCTCACCACCGGTTACAGGGTCGAACACCGGGGAGCTGTTTTTT
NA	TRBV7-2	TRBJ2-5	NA	CASSLGGLAETQYF	TGTGCCAGCAGCTTAGGGGGGCTAGCAGAGACCCAGTACTTC
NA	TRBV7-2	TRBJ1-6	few	CASSLGLTNSPLHF	TGTGCCAGCAGCCTCGGACTGACGAATTCACCCCTCCACTTT
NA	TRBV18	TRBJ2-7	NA	CASSPGQGTYEQYF	TGTGCCAGCTCACCAGGGCAGGGAACCTACGAGCAGTACTTC
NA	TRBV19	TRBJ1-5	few	CASEGAGQPQHF	TGTGCCAGTGAAGGGGCCGGACAGCCCCAGCATTTT
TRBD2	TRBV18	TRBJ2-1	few	CASSPPGGTYNEQFF	TGTGCCAGCTCACCACCGGGGGGGACCTACAATGAGCAGTTCTTC
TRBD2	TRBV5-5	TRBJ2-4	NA	CASSLVPSGGDLAKNIQYF	TGTGCCAGCAGCTTGGTGCCTAGCGGGGGGGATCTGGCCAAAAACATTCAGTACTTC
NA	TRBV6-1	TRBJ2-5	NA	CASSEDQAGLQYF	TGTGCCAGCAGTGAGGATCAAGCCGGACTGCAGTACTTC
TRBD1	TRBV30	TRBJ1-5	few	CAWSGQGGQPQHF	TGTGCCTGGAGTGGACAGGGCGGGCAGCCCCAGCATTTT
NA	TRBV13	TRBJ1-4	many	CASSLGQGRGEKLFF	TGTGCCAGCAGCTTAGGACAGGGCCGAGGGGAAAAACTGTTTTTT